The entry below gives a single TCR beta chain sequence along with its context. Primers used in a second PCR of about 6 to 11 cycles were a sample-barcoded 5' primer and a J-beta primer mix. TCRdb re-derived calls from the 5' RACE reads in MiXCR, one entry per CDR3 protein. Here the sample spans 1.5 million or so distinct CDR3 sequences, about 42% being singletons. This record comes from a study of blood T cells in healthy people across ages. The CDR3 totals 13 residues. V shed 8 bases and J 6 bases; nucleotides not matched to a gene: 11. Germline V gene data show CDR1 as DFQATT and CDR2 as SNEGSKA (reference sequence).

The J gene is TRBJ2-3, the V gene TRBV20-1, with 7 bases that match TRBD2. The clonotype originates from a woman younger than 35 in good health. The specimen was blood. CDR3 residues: CSKRRAGPDTQYF. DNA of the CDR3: TGCAGTAAAAGACGAGCGGGACCCGATACGCAGTATTTT.